The entry below describes one T cell receptor (beta chain). No antigen is known for it. Nothing much larger sits one base from this clone, and base qualities are not available. The immunoSEQ hsTCRB v3.0 assay was used at survey level resolution for TRB variable region sequencing. The target sequencing depth for TRB was roughly 40,000-50,000 T-cell genomes per sample. An Illumina MiSeq with a v3 150-cycle kit was used to sequence the pooled TRB libraries. In the paper's pipeline: Repertoire analysis ran in R within a reproducible Nextflow workflow covering QC, data transformation and analysis. Custom analyses were implemented in LymphoSeq2, an R package for AIRR-Seq data exploration. After excluding a handful of samples that yielded fewer than 5000 total TRB sequences, fewer than 200 HIV repertoires remained for analysis. Among the roughly 200 retained HIV repertoires, about 59 were collected before ART initiation and around 130 were collected after ART initiation. Repertoires were downsampled to 5000 TRB nucleotide sequences, with summary statistics averaged over 100 downsampling iterations. TRB sequences were retained for analysis only if CDR3 regions of at least seven amino acids were present. Diversity was measured with a Shannon entropy-derived clonality score and the Gini coefficient. In repertoire networks, the top 5000 CDR3 amino acid sequences were linked whenever an edit distance of one separated two sequences. Antigen specificity groups and MHC restriction were predicted for TRB CDR3 amino acid sequences with GLIPH2. Known CMV, EBV, HIV or tissue antigen associations were flagged by matching CDR3 amino acid sequences against VDJdb and McPAS-TCR. Pre-ART, post-ART and control groups were compared with Wilcoxon signed-rank tests and Holm-Bonferroni correction. TCRdb took this table from immuneACCESS and kept in-frame rearrangements with V and J called. Such tables lack part of the clones; where checked against another copy, unresolved V genes explain under half of the gap, and the rest is unexplained. V and J calls and clone size come straight from that table; D and trimming were deduced from the DNA. Recorded for this sample are about 15,000 clones; around 83% of them occurred a single time. Jointly, the top ten make up about 18% of the sample.

The junction shows trimming of 3 bases on V and 1 base on J, plus 6 bases between the germline ends. Spanning cysteine to phenylalanine, the CDR3 consists of 14 amino acids. Only CDR3 DNA remains: 42 bases, in frame from the first base. Per the germline V gene (reference sequence), LNHDA is the CDR1 and SQIVND is the CDR2. This entry belongs to a study of long-term antiretroviral therapy in people with HIV (dated by TCRdb to between 2021 and 2023). The study in broad terms: The earliest samples were collected roughly a decade before the 2015 WHO recommendation for immediate ART, at a time when ART was usually postponed until CD4 counts fell. No cross-contamination during QIAcube processing was seen in test extractions of a monoclonal T-cell line run alongside 33 polyclonal samples. This retrospective serial study examined whether starting ART and sustained HIV suppression were associated with changes in the composition and diversity of the TRB repertoire in peripheral blood. The cohort contributed about 180 cryopreserved PBMC samples from around 33 adults with confirmed HIV infection, collected serially over a mean of approximately 6 years (range 1-12). Among the 30 or so participants with HIV, roughly eleven were female. What the authors observed across the whole study: HIV repertoires had narrower CDR3 length ranges than controls, and the network structure suggested an antigen-experienced repertoire that shifted only slightly toward naive after ART. Expanded TRB clones identified before ART initiation dominated the repertoire across all time points, though the dominance fluctuated and decreased in many PLHIV after ART. Inferences about post-ART repertoire changes were limited because no data were available on ART adherence, viral resistance or therapy changes. Unsorted PBMC were profiled instead of sorted CD4+ and CD8+ T cells because pre-ART samples had limited cell numbers. Limited PBMC availability meant only the TCR beta chain was sequenced, without alpha chain pairing. A significant increase in TRB diversity was found to be associated with ART initiation, although TRB diversity was observed to remain significantly below that of transplant donor controls even after long-term ART. Samples dated from about 2004 to 2017, and the ART regimens used may be less effective than current ones.

Inclusion was restricted to participants for whom at least one PBMC sample before ART initiation and at least two post-ART samples were available. Treatment was received in the United States of America by all participants with HIV. Before DNA extraction, cryopreserved samples containing about 0.95-10 million PBMC were thawed and washed. At the time of the earliest PBMC sample, participants with HIV were aged between roughly 20 and 54 years. Each participant contributed PBMC samples from 1-4 timepoints before ART initiation and 2-8 timepoints after ART initiation, with a median of 7 samples. Serial HIV viral load, CD4+ T-cell count, ART history and demographic data were obtained for every participant. Genomic DNA was extracted from unsorted PBMC with a Qiagen kit on a QIAcube, processed in batches of 12 samples.

The receptor was isolated from a man aged 35 to 55 with HIV. The material sequenced was unsorted PBMCs, taken just before starting antiretroviral therapy. The chain employs TRBV19 and TRBJ2-2; 5 matching bases give a weak D call of TRBD2. The CDR3 region: CASSIGGNTGELFF. The bases read TGTGCCAGTAGTATCGGAGGGAACACCGGGGAGCTGTTTTTT.